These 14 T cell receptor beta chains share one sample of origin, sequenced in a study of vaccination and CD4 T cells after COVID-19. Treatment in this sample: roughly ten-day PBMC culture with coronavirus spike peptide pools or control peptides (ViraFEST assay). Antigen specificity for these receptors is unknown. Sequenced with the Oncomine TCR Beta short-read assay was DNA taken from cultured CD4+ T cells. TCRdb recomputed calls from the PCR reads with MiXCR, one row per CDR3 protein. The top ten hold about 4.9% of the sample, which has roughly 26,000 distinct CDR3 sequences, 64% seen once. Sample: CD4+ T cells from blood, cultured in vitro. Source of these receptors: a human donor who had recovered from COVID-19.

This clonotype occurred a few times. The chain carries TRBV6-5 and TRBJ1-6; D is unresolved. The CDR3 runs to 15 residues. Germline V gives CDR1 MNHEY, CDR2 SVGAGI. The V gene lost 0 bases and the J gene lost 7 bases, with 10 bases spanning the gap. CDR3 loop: CASSYSGRPNSPLHF. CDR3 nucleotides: TGTGCCAGCAGTTACTCTGGCAGGCCCAATTCACCCCTCCACTTT.

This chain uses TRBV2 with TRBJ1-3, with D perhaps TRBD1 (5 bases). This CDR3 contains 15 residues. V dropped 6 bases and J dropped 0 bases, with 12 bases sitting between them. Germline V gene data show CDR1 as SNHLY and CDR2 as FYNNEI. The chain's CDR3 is CASRYQGSSGNTIYF. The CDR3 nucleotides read TGTGCCAGCAGGTACCAGGGCTCCTCTGGAAACACCATATATTTT.

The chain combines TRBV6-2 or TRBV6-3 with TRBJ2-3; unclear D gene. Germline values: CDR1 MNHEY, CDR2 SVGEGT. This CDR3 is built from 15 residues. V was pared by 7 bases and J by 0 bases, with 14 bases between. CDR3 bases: TGTGCCAGCACCCAAATGGGTCTTAGCACAGATACGCAGTATTTT. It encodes CASTQMGLSTDTQYF.

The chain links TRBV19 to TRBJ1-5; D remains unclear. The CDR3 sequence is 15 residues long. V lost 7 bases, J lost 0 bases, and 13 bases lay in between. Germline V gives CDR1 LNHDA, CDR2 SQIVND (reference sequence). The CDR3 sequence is CASTGRLYSNQPQHF. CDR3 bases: TGTGCCAGTACTGGCAGACTATATAGCAATCAGCCCCAGCATTTT.

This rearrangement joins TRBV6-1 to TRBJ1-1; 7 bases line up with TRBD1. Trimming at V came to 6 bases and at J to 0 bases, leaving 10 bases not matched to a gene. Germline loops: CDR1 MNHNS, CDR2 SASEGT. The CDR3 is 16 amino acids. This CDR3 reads CASRQQGRGMNTEAFF. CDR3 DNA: TGTGCCAGCAGGCAACAGGGGAGGGGGATGAACACTGAAGCTTTCTTT.

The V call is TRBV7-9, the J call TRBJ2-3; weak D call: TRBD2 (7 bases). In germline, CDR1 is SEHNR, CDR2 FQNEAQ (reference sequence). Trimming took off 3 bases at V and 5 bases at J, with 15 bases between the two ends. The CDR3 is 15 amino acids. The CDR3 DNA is TGTGCCAGCAGCTTGACAAGGGGGGGGGGAGATACGCAGTATTTT. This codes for CASSLTRGGGDTQYF.

The DNA for the CDR3 is TGTGCCAGCAGTCTCCTCCGGGACACCATCGATTCACCCCTCCACTTT. Its translation: CASSLLRDTIDSPLHF. The chain uses TRBV6-1 and TRBJ1-6; D perhaps matches TRBD1 (6 bases). The CDR3 is 16 residues long. In germline, CDR1 is MNHNS, CDR2 SASEGT. V was shortened by 5 bases and J by 8 bases, with 19 bases between the two germline ends.

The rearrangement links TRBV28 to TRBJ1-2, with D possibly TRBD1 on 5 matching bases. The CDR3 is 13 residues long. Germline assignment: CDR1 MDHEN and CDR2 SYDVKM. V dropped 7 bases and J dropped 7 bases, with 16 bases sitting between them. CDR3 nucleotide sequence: TGTGCCAGCACACTTTTTGTCAGGGCTGGCTACACCTTC. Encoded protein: CASTLFVRAGYTF.

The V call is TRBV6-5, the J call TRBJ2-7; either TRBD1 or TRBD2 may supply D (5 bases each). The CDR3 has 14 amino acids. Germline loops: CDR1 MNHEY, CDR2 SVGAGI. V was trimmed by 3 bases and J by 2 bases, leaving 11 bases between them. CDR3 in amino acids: CASSYWGSAYEQYF. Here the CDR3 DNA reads TGTGCCAGCAGTTATTGGGGGAGCGCCTACGAGCAGTACTTC.

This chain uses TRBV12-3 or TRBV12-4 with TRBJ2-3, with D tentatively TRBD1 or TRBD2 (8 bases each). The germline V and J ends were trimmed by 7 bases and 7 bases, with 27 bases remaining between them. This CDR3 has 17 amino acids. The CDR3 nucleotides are TGTGCCAGCACCCAGGGGGCTAGCGGGCATCGCGGATATACGCAGTATTTT. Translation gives CASTQGASGHRGYTQYF.

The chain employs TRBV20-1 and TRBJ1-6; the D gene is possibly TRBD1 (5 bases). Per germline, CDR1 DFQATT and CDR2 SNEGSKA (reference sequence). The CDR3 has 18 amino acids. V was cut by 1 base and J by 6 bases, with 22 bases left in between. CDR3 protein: CSARVRAWGSGANSPLHF. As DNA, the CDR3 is TGCAGTGCTAGAGTTAGGGCCTGGGGCTCCGGGGCTAATTCACCCCTCCACTTT.

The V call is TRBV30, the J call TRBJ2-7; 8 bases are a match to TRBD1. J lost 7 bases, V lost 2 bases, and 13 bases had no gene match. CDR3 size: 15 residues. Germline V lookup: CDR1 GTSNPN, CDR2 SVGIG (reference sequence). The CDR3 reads CAWSRKSTGVREQYF. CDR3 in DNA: TGTGCCTGGAGTAGAAAATCGACAGGGGTGAGGGAGCAGTACTTC.

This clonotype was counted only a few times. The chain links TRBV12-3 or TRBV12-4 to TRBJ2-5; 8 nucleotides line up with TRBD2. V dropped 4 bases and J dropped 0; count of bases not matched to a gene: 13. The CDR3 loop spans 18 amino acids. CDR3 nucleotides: TGTGCCAGCAGTTCCCGCCGGGGGGGGCGGGAGAACCAAGAGACCCAGTACTTC. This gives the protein CASSSRRGGRENQETQYF.

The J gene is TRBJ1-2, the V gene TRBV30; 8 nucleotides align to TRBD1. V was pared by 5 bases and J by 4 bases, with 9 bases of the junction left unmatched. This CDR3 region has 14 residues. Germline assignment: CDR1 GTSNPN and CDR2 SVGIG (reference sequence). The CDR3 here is CAWYGQGSAYGYTF. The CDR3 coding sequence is TGTGCCTGGTATGGACAGGGATCTGCCTATGGCTACACCTTC.